The 32 T cell receptor beta chains presented below share a single source sample, sequenced in a study of cytomegalovirus exposure and HLA in healthy donors (TCRdb year 2017). The library came from the immunoSEQ multiplex PCR assay. For the multiplex PCR, a mixture combining 60 forward primers for TCR Vbeta segments and 13 reverse primers for TCR Jbeta segments was used. Imported from immuneACCESS, the table was reduced by TCRdb to in-frame sequences with V and J called. These copies leave out some clones; in studies compared against another copy, an unresolved V gene accounts for under half, and the cause of the remainder is not known. This sample's table lists more than 50,000 clones. Jointly, the top ten make up approximately 6.9% of the sample. Sequenced material: PBMCs. The receptors were sampled from a woman in her thirties or forties in good health and CMV-seronegative.

The genes are TRBV6-5 and TRBJ2-7; no definite D call. From germline, CDR1 is MNHEY and CDR2 SVGAGI. Trimming removed 6 bases from V and 2 bases from J, with 11 bases in between. This CDR3 region has 13 residues. This chain's CDR3 is CASRKLDPYEQYF. The CDR3 nucleotides read TGTGCCAGCAGGAAACTCGATCCCTACGAGCAGTACTTC.

This sequence joins TRBV5-4 and TRBJ2-1; TRBD2 aligns across 8 bases. The CDR3 spans 15 residues. Trimming removed 0 bases from V and 8 bases from J; junction bases left unmatched: 7. From germline, CDR1 is SGHNT and CDR2 YYREEE (reference sequence). The CDR3 loop is CASSLGLAGSHEQFF. The CDR3 region has the DNA TGTGCCAGCAGCTTGGGCCTAGCGGGTAGCCATGAGCAGTTCTTC. The complete variable domain, with remaining parts taken from reference TRBV5-4 and TRBJ2-1, reads ETGVTQSPTHLIKTRGQQVTLRCSSQSGHNTVSWYQQALGQGPQFIFQYYREEENGRGNFPPRFSGLQFPNYSSELNVNALELDDSALYLCASSLGLAGSHEQFFGPGTRLTVL.

The rearrangement joins TRBV5-1 to TRBJ1-6, with D possibly matching TRBD1 (5 bases). The CDR3 consists of 15 residues. V was shortened by 2 bases and J by 6 bases, with 12 bases between the two germline ends. Germline loops: CDR1 SGHRS, CDR2 YFSETQ. Here the CDR3 DNA reads TGCGCCAGCAGCTTAGAGTTGGGGGGTAATTCACCCCTCCACTTT. It translates to CASSLELGGNSPLHF.

This chain connects TRBV28 to TRBJ1-4; 8 positions match TRBD1. CDR3 length equals 14 residues. Germline-derived CDR1 and CDR2 are MDHEN and SYDVKM. Trimming cost V 5 bases and J 10 bases; bases outside gene matches: 9. The CDR3 loop reads CASSPTRGRGKLFF. The CDR3 DNA reads as TGTGCCAGCAGTCCGACCAGGGGGCGCGGAAAACTGTTTTTT.

V usage is TRBV5-6 and J usage is TRBJ1-6; no reliable D call. CDR1 is SGHDT and CDR2 is YYEEEE in the germline V gene. The CDR3 spans 15 residues. The V gene lost 4 bases and the J gene lost 7 bases, with 15 bases spanning the gap. The CDR3 loop is CASSPGILGNSPLHF. CDR3 DNA: TGTGCCAGCAGCCCGGGGATATTAGGGAATTCACCCCTCCACTTT.

The chain recombines TRBV18 with TRBJ2-3; TRBD2 aligns across 8 bases. The CDR3 loop spans 16 amino acids. With V trimmed by 3 bases and J by 1 base, 6 bases remained unmatched. CDR1 and CDR2 (germline): KGHSH, LQKENI. The CDR3 protein is CASSPSGAGGTDTQYF. The CDR3 DNA sequence: TGTGCCAGCTCACCCTCAGGAGCGGGGGGCACAGATACGCAGTATTTT.

The genes are TRBV18 and TRBJ2-7; TRBD1 aligns across 10 bases. Germline CDR1 reads KGHSH; CDR2 reads LQKENI. The J segment lost 2 bases and the V segment lost 3 bases, leaving 7 bases of the junction unmatched. The length of the CDR3 is 16 residues. Here the CDR3 DNA reads TGTGCCAGCTCACCCCGAACCGGGACAGGGGCCTACGAGCAGTACTTC. It encodes CASSPRTGTGAYEQYF.

The gene calls are TRBV4-3 and TRBJ1-2; 12 bases are shared with TRBD1. V shed 1 base, J shed 5 bases, and the junction held 2 bases outside the gene matches. The CDR3 spans 15 residues. Germline values: CDR1 LGHNA, CDR2 YSLEER. CDR3 bases: TGCGCCAGCAGCCAAGGGGACAGGGGGCAATATGGCTACACCTTC. Amino acid sequence: CASSQGDRGQYGYTF.

The V call is TRBV19, the J call TRBJ2-5; 7 bases agree with TRBD2. Germline CDR1 is LNHDA and CDR2 is SQIVND (reference sequence). J gave up 5 bases and V 1 base, and 7 bases lay outside the gene matches. The CDR3 sequence is 15 residues long. CDR3 sequence reads: CASSIVVGEGETQYF. The CDR3 DNA reads TGTGCCAGTAGTATAGTGGTAGGGGAGGGCGAGACCCAGTACTTC.

V and J are TRBV9 and TRBJ2-3; D possibly corresponds to TRBD2 (5 bases). This CDR3 has 14 amino acids. V shed 2 bases and J shed 6 bases, with 13 bases lying between them. The germline V gene encodes CDR1 SGDLS and CDR2 YYNGEE. The chain's CDR3 is CASSVALGGDTQYF. The CDR3 region has the DNA TGTGCCAGCAGCGTGGCTCTTGGCGGGGATACGCAGTATTTT.

The rearrangement uses TRBV7-9 and TRBJ2-1; weak D call: TRBD1 (6 bases). Trimming cost V 4 bases and J 15 bases, with 16 bases left between them. CDR1 is SEHNR and CDR2 is FQNEAQ in the germline V gene (reference sequence). The CDR3 covers 12 residues. In nucleotides, the CDR3 is TGTGCCAGCAGCTCTACAGGGTTTCTTAGGTTCTTC. Residues: CASSSTGFLRFF.

The gene calls are TRBV27 and TRBJ2-7, with 9 nucleotides matching TRBD1. The CDR3 is made up of 17 amino acids. Germline trimming cut 3 bases from V and 6 bases from J; bases unmatched to any gene: 15. Per the germline V gene, CDR1 is MNHEY and CDR2 is SMNVEV (reference sequence). The CDR3 coding sequence is TGTGCCAGCAGTTTTTCCTTCCCCGGGACAGGGTCAGGCGAGCAGTACTTC. It specifies CASSFSFPGTGSGEQYF.

CDR3 DNA sequence: TGTGCCAGCAGCTCCAAAAGCCCGAACACTGAAGCTTTCTTT. Amino acids: CASSSKSPNTEAFF. This rearrangement joins TRBV5-6 to TRBJ1-1; D is uncertain. The CDR3 contains 14 residues. Germline assignment: CDR1 SGHDT and CDR2 YYEEEE. V was trimmed by 3 bases and J by 1 base, leaving 10 bases between them.

The V call is TRBV10-3, the J call TRBJ2-7; perhaps TRBD1 as D (6 bases). In germline, CDR1 is ENHRY, CDR2 SYGVKD. CDR3 length: 15 amino acids. V was cut by 0 bases and J by 3 bases, with 12 bases left in between. Written as DNA, the CDR3 is TGTGCCATCAGTGAGTCGATAGGACAGATCTACGAGCAGTACTTC. Its protein is CAISESIGQIYEQYF.

V usage is TRBV10-3 and J usage is TRBJ1-5, with a possible D match to TRBD1 (5 bases). V lost 6 bases to trimming and J lost 5 bases, with 8 bases between them. Germline CDR1 reads ENHRY; CDR2 reads SYGVKD. The CDR3 totals 12 residues. The CDR3 bases are TGTGCCATCAGCGAAGGGGATCAGCCCCAGCATTTT. This translates into CAISEGDQPQHF.

The chain combines TRBV7-8 with TRBJ2-7; 7 nucleotides align to TRBD2. The CDR3 contains 17 residues. The V and J ends lost 3 bases and 0 bases, in that order; junction bases with no gene match: 11. Germline lookup yields CDR1 SGHVS and CDR2 FQNEAQ. The CDR3 spells CASSLAPSSGISYEQYF. The CDR3, as DNA: TGTGCCAGCAGCTTGGCCCCCTCTAGCGGAATCTCCTACGAGCAGTACTTC.

This chain joins TRBV18 and TRBJ2-7; D is perhaps TRBD1 (5 bases). The length of the CDR3 is 12 residues. CDR1 and CDR2 from the germline V gene are KGHSH and LQKENI. V dropped 6 bases and J dropped 5 bases, with 11 bases sitting between them. This CDR3 is CASSPRVNEQYF. The CDR3 nucleotides read TGTGCCAGCTCTCCCAGGGTCAACGAGCAGTACTTC.

The chain couples TRBV9 to TRBJ2-7; D not certain. CDR1 and CDR2 from the germline V gene are SGDLS and YYNGEE. This CDR3 is 15 amino acids long. V dropped 0 bases and J dropped 0 bases, with 10 bases sitting between them. The CDR3 DNA reads as TGTGCCAGCAGCGTAGGTGAGACTCTCTCCTACGAGCAGTACTTC. As protein: CASSVGETLSYEQYF.

The chain recombines TRBV7-2 with TRBJ2-5; the D is unclear. Trimming took 2 bases from V and 4 from J, leaving 5 bases between them. Germline values: CDR1 SGHTA, CDR2 FQGNSA. The CDR3 spans 12 residues. CDR3 DNA sequence: TGTGCCAGCAGCTTACTATTAGAGACCCAGTACTTC. It is translated as CASSLLLETQYF.

V and J are TRBV28 and TRBJ1-2; 7 bases are shared with TRBD1. The CDR3 runs 14 residues. V trimming: 5 bases; J trimming: 4 bases; junction bases outside the gene matches: 7. Germline V gene sequence: CDR1 MDHEN, CDR2 SYDVKM. The DNA for the CDR3 is TGTGCCAGCAGTCCCTCCGGGACAGTCTATGGCTACACCTTC. It codes for CASSPSGTVYGYTF.

The rearrangement uses TRBV29-1 and TRBJ2-7; D not resolved. Per the germline V gene, CDR1 is SQVTM and CDR2 is ANQGSEA. This CDR3 is 13 amino acids long. Trimming pared 0 bases from V and 7 bases from J, leaving 13 bases between. The CDR3 loop is CSVEDLNAREQYF. The CDR3 region has the DNA TGCAGCGTTGAAGATCTCAATGCGAGGGAGCAGTACTTC.

CDR3 region: CASTLRLSTEAFF. The CDR3 nucleotides are TGTGCCAGCACCCTGCGACTATCCACTGAAGCTTTCTTT. The rearrangement links TRBV28 to TRBJ1-1; D uncertain. V was cut by 7 bases and J by 4 bases, with 13 bases left in between. Looked up from germline, CDR1 is MDHEN and CDR2 is SYDVKM. This CDR3 is built from 13 residues. Full variable domain (outside the CDR3, taken from reference TRBV28 and TRBJ1-1): DVKVTQSSRYLVKRTGEKVFLECVQDMDHENMFWYRQDPGLGLRLIYFSYDVKMKEKGDIPEGYSVSREKKERFSLILESASTNQTSMYLCASTLRLSTEAFFGQGTRLTVV.

The chain links TRBV15 to TRBJ2-5; 11 positions match TRBD2. CDR1 LNHNV and CDR2 YYDKDF come from the germline V gene (reference sequence). The length of the CDR3 is 16 residues. J gave up 9 bases and V 0 bases, and 9 bases lay outside the gene matches. The CDR3 loop is CATSRDLGSGGESQYF. CDR3 in DNA: TGTGCCACCAGCAGAGATCTCGGTAGCGGGGGGGAGTCCCAGTACTTC.

The chain uses TRBV5-4 and TRBJ1-1; a weak D match, TRBD1 (6 bases). The CDR3 is made up of 12 amino acids. Trimming took off 0 bases at V and 9 bases at J, with 9 bases between the two ends. Germline V gives CDR1 SGHNT, CDR2 YYREEE (reference sequence). CDR3 nucleotides: TGTGCCAGCAGCTTGGAAACAGGGAAAGCTTTCTTT. Encoded protein: CASSLETGKAFF. Together with reference TRBV5-4 and TRBJ1-1, the CDR3 gives the full variable domain: ETGVTQSPTHLIKTRGQQVTLRCSSQSGHNTVSWYQQALGQGPQFIFQYYREEENGRGNFPPRFSGLQFPNYSSELNVNALELDDSALYLCASSLETGKAFFGQGTRLTVV.

The rearrangement joins TRBV9 to TRBJ2-7; 7 positions match TRBD2. Germline values: CDR1 SGDLS, CDR2 YYNGEE. The CDR3 runs to 17 residues. V trimming: 4 bases; J trimming: 6 bases; junction bases outside the gene matches: 19. The CDR3 DNA reads TGTGCCAGCAGCCCCACCACCCCGGGACGGGGGGTTCGCGAGCAGTACTTC. Its protein product is CASSPTTPGRGVREQYF.

V usage is TRBV5-6 and J usage is TRBJ2-2, with a possible D match to TRBD1 (6 bases). This CDR3 has 16 amino acids. The V end lost 3 bases, the J end lost 3 bases, and 15 bases lay between the germline ends. Looked up from germline, CDR1 is SGHDT and CDR2 is YYEEEE. CDR3 nucleotides: TGTGCCAGCAGCTCTAAGGCCAGGGGATACACCGGGGAGCTGTTTTTT. Encoded protein: CASSSKARGYTGELFF.

The chain couples TRBV6-1 to TRBJ1-2; no definite D call. CDR1 is MNHNS and CDR2 is SASEGT in the germline V gene. This CDR3 is built from 12 residues. Deletions cut 6 bases from V and 6 bases from J, with 11 bases between. In DNA, the CDR3 is TGTGCCAGCAGGACGGGGAGGGATGGCTACACCTTC. Translated, it gives CASRTGRDGYTF.

To note about this clone: Relative to the germline gene, one junction end is altered; a read error may explain this. This same CDR3 is encoded by further DNA sequences in the sample. The genes are TRBV5-1 and TRBJ1-6, with D hard to call. The germline CDR1 and CDR2 sequences are SGHRS and YFSETQ. The CDR3 is 13 residues long. The chain's CDR3 is CASSLSFSSPLHF. The CDR3, as DNA: TGCGCCAGCAGCTTGTCGTTTAGTTCACCCCTACACTTT. The whole variable domain, remainder taken from reference TRBV5-1 and TRBJ1-6, is KAGVTQTPRYLIKTRGQQVTLSCSPISGHRSVSWYQQTPGQGLQFLFEYFSETQRNKGNFPGRFSGRQFSNSRSEMNVSTLELGDSALYLCASSLSFSSPLHFGNGTRLTVT.

The chain employs TRBV7-9 and TRBJ2-2, with 12 bases matching TRBD1. The germline V gene encodes CDR1 SEHNR and CDR2 FQNEAQ (reference sequence). V lost 4 bases and J lost 9; bases outside the gene matches: 9. There are 16 residues in the CDR3. This CDR3 reads CASSSARDRGPRELFF. The CDR3 DNA is TGTGCCAGCAGCTCGGCCCGGGACAGGGGGCCGCGGGAGCTGTTTTTT.

The V gene is TRBV29-1, the J gene TRBJ2-7, with 8 bases aligning to TRBD1. The CDR3 runs 12 residues. CDR1 is SQVTM, CDR2 ANQGSEA, per germline. V gave up 3 bases and J gave up 3 bases; unmatched junction bases: 1. The CDR3 sequence is CSVETGVYEQYF. CDR3 DNA: TGCAGCGTTGAGACAGGGGTCTACGAGCAGTACTTC.

The V call is TRBV19, the J call TRBJ1-3, with 8 bases fitting TRBD1. After removal of 6 bases from V and 1 base from J, the junction contained 8 bases not matched to a gene. Germline CDR1 and CDR2: LNHDA and SQIVND (reference sequence). The CDR3 contains 16 residues. The DNA for the CDR3 is TGTGCCAGTAGGAAACCGGGACAGGATTCTGGAAACACCATATATTTT. Protein sequence: CASRKPGQDSGNTIYF.

This rearrangement joins TRBV7-9 to TRBJ2-3, with 7 bases matching TRBD2. This CDR3 has 18 amino acids. V lost 7 bases to trimming and J lost 0 bases; unmatched junction nucleotides: 16. The germline V gene encodes CDR1 SEHNR and CDR2 FQNEAQ (reference sequence). The CDR3 region is CASTGSLYSGVSTDTQYF. The CDR3 DNA reads as TGTGCCAGCACCGGGTCTTTGTACAGCGGGGTTAGCACAGATACGCAGTATTTT.